This is a list of T cell receptor beta chains from one sample in a study of cytomegalovirus exposure and HLA in healthy donors. Method: immunoSEQ multiplex PCR; TCRdb's copy keeps in-frame clones and lacks some. Found here are fewer than 200,000 clones, 80% to 85% of them singletons; the top ten hold around 2.4%. Material: PBMCs. The receptor source for this set is a woman aged 30 to 39 in good health and CMV-seronegative. CDR3s include the opening cysteine and the closing phenylalanine or tryptophan. Fields, in order: D gene, J gene, clone size, V gene, CDR3 protein, CDR3 DNA. D genes are given only for firm matches. Rows give clone size only sometimes, using once, few, many, or a class for an expanded clone.

.	TRBJ2-2	once	TRBV28	CASSLSRDNPTGELFF	TGTGCCAGCAGTTTATCCCGAGACAACCCCACCGGGGAGCTGTTTTTT
.	TRBJ2-7	once	TRBV10-3	CAISVRNAENEQYF	TGTGCCATCAGTGTCCGAAACGCCGAGAACGAGCAGTACTTC
.	TRBJ1-1	.	TRBV28	CASTVNTEAFF	TGTGCCAGTACAGTGAACACTGAAGCTTTCTTT
TRBD2	TRBJ2-5	.	TRBV7-6	CASRQGLADRETQYF	TGTGCCAGCAGACAGGGACTAGCGGATAGAGAGACCCAGTACTTC
.	TRBJ1-6	few	TRBV2	CASTVNSPLHF	TGTGCCAGCACTGTTAATTCACCCCTCCACTTT
TRBD1	TRBJ1-2	.	TRBV7-2	CASSPSDRDGYTF	TGTGCCAGCAGCCCCTCGGACAGGGATGGCTACACCTTC
.	TRBJ1-1	.	TRBV19	CASSMTGNTEAFF	TGTGCCAGTAGTATGACAGGGAACACTGAAGCTTTCTTT
TRBD1	TRBJ1-2	.	TRBV5-1	CASSLAGQGNYGYTF	TGCGCCAGCAGCTTGGCTGGACAGGGGAACTATGGCTACACCTTC
.	TRBJ2-1	.	TRBV28	CASSSFDSGLGRTNNEQFF	TGTGCCAGCAGTTCATTCGACAGTGGGCTTGGGCGAACGAACAATGAGCAGTTCTTC
TRBD2	TRBJ2-3	.	TRBV6-1	CASSIQTGGTDTQYF	TGTGCCAGCAGTATCCAGACGGGAGGGACAGATACGCAGTATTTT
.	TRBJ2-7	.	TRBV14	CASSQVSDEQYF	TGTGCCAGCAGCCAAGTATCCGACGAGCAGTACTTC
TRBD1	TRBJ1-1	.	TRBV25-1	CASSESGRGMNTEAFF	TGTGCCAGCAGTGAATCGGGCAGGGGGATGAACACTGAAGCTTTCTTT
.	TRBJ1-4	.	TRBV4-1	CASSRIISGVRPLNEKLFF	TGCGCCAGCAGCCGGATTATCTCGGGGGTTCGTCCCCTTAATGAAAAACTGTTTTTT
TRBD1	TRBJ2-7	.	TRBV13	CASSPSTNRGLGEQYF	TGTGCCAGCAGCCCATCAACGAACAGGGGGCTAGGAGAGCAGTACTTC
.	TRBJ1-4	.	TRBV27	CASSSDQRNEKLFF	TGTGCCAGCAGTTCCGACCAGAGGAATGAAAAACTGTTTTTT
.	TRBJ2-1	.	TRBV7-9	CSSSRIDIYNEQFF	TGTTCCAGCAGCCGAATCGACATCTACAATGAGCAGTTCTTC
.	TRBJ1-2	.	TRBV6-6	CASSYATAYGYTF	TGTGCCAGCAGTTACGCGACAGCCTATGGCTACACCTTC
TRBD2	TRBJ2-5	once	TRBV7-2	CASSPAGNQETQYF	TGTGCCAGCAGCCCAGCGGGGAACCAAGAGACCCAGTACTTC
TRBD2	TRBJ2-5	few	TRBV30	CAWSGLAGLKTQYF	TGTGCCTGGAGCGGACTAGCGGGATTGAAGACCCAGTACTTC
.	TRBJ1-2	.	TRBV21-1	CASSGHVERHFRGYGYTF	TGTGCCAGCAGTGGTCATGTAGAACGGCATTTTCGAGGCTATGGCTACACCTTC
.	TRBJ2-7	.	TRBV7-6	CASSLAGTPSNYEQYF	TGTGCCAGCAGCTTAGCCGGGACTCCCAGTAACTACGAGCAGTACTTC
TRBD2	TRBJ2-2	.	TRBV11-2	CASRRLAGGQSGELFF	TGTGCCAGCAGGAGACTAGCGGGGGGGCAGTCCGGGGAGCTGTTTTTT
TRBD1	TRBJ2-7	.	TRBV7-2	CASSLGQDPYEQYF	TGTGCCAGCAGCCTCGGACAGGACCCCTACGAGCAGTACTTC
TRBD2	TRBJ2-3	.	TRBV7-7	CASSLRGVPTDTQYF	TGTGCTAGCAGCTTACGGGGGGTCCCCACAGATACGCAGTATTTT
.	TRBJ2-1	.	TRBV9	CASSPTNSYNEQFF	TGTGCCAGCAGCCCGACTAACTCTTACAATGAGCAGTTCTTC
.	TRBJ1-2	.	TRBV5-6	CASSFRTRDPYGYTF	TGTGCCAGCAGCTTTCGGACACGAGACCCGTATGGCTACACCTTC
TRBD1	TRBJ2-5	.	TRBV7-9	CSSSVGQGAKETQYF	TGTTCCAGCAGCGTAGGCCAGGGGGCGAAGGAGACCCAGTACTTC
.	TRBJ2-1	.	TRBV11-2	CASSLGGGAGYNGQFF	TGTGCCAGCAGCTTAGGAGGGGGGGCAGGATACAATGGGCAGTTCTTC
TRBD1	TRBJ1-3	.	TRBV5-6	CASSFWTGRSSGNTIYF	TGTGCCAGCAGTTTCTGGACAGGACGAAGCTCTGGAAACACCATATATTTT
.	TRBJ1-6	.	TRBV18	CASSPDQGGRPLHF	TGTGCCAGCTCACCAGACCAGGGCGGTAGACCCCTCCACTTT
TRBD1	TRBJ1-2	.	TRBV13	CASSLGDRVAGYTF	TGTGCCAGCAGCTTAGGGGACAGGGTGGCTGGCTACACCTTC
.	TRBJ1-3	.	TRBV6-1	CASSEVQGPSGNTIYF	TGTGCCAGCAGTGAAGTCCAGGGTCCCTCTGGAAACACCATATATTTT
.	TRBJ2-7	.	TRBV5-5	CASSLGWTGSSYEQYF	TGTGCCAGCAGCTTAGGCTGGACTGGGAGCTCCTACGAGCAGTACTTC
.	TRBJ2-1	.	TRBV7-9	CASSLVAQSEQFF	TGTGCCAGCAGCTTAGTTGCACAATCTGAGCAGTTCTTC
.	TRBJ1-2	.	TRBV6-5	CASSYSYRDYGYTF	TGTGCCAGCAGTTACTCGTACAGGGACTATGGCTACACCTTC
.	TRBJ1-1	.	TRBV2	CASSSDGANTEAFF	TGTGCCAGCAGCTCCGACGGAGCCAACACTGAAGCTTTCTTT
TRBD1	TRBJ2-1	.	TRBV2	CASGGDRGDLLYNEQFF	TGTGCCAGCGGCGGGGACAGGGGGGATCTACTCTACAATGAGCAGTTCTTC
.	TRBJ2-2	.	TRBV11-2	CASYSWNTGELFF	TGTGCCAGCTACTCCTGGAACACCGGGGAGCTGTTTTTT
.	TRBJ1-6	.	TRBV27	CASRLINGLNSPLHF	TGTGCCAGCAGATTGATTAACGGACTCAATTCACCCCTCCACTTT
.	TRBJ2-1	.	TRBV6-6	CASRGEERGSGNEQFF	TGTGCCAGCAGGGGCGAAGAACGGGGAAGTGGGAATGAGCAGTTCTTC
TRBD1	TRBJ2-7	once	TRBV7-2	CASSSDRATHYEQYF	TGTGCCAGCAGCTCCGACAGGGCAACACACTACGAGCAGTACTTC
TRBD2	TRBJ2-1	once	TRBV5-4	CASSPAGGSYNEQFF	TGTGCCAGCAGCCCAGCGGGAGGGTCCTACAATGAGCAGTTCTTC
TRBD1	TRBJ1-4	.	TRBV7-8	CASSLGGTGNEKLFF	TGTGCCAGCAGCTTAGGAGGGACAGGGAATGAAAAACTGTTTTTT
TRBD2	TRBJ2-1	.	TRBV29-1	CSVEGLAESTSYNEQFF	TGCAGCGTTGAGGGACTAGCGGAGTCAACCTCCTACAATGAGCAGTTCTTC
TRBD2	TRBJ2-1	.	TRBV7-7	CASSLSGSDEQFF	TGTGCTAGCAGCCTTAGCGGGAGCGACGAGCAGTTCTTC
TRBD1	TRBJ1-5	.	TRBV28	CASSPILGQGAQPQHF	TGTGCCAGCAGTCCTATCCTCGGACAGGGCGCTCAGCCCCAGCATTTT
.	TRBJ2-7	.	TRBV27	CASRPGRQGYDEQYF	TGTGCCAGCCGGCCAGGCCGGCAGGGCTACGACGAGCAGTACTTC
.	TRBJ2-3	.	TRBV27	CASSLTTTDTQYF	TGTGCCAGCAGTTTGACAACCACAGATACGCAGTATTTT
.	TRBJ1-1	.	TRBV18	CASSPVKNSGTEAFF	TGTGCCAGCTCACCAGTTAAGAACAGCGGCACTGAAGCTTTCTTT